The 23 T cell receptor beta chains below were found in one sample sequenced in a study of CD8+ T cells in alopecia areata. Treatment noted: oral pan-JAK inhibitor, 5-10 mg twice daily. As the sequencing template, cDNA was produced by extracting RNA and reverse transcribing it. This table comes from immunoSEQ multiplex PCR, and its TCRdb copy is limited to in-frame clones, with some not included. This sample has roughly 170,000 clones, with around 60% found just once. Material: CD8+ T cells sorted from blood, obtained at week 24, from a patient treated with tofacitinib. These receptors originate from a human donor with alopecia areata.

This clone has a handful of counts. The gene calls are TRBV2 and TRBJ2-1; TRBD1 matches 8 bases. V shed 6 bases and J 8 bases; nucleotides not matched to a gene: 6. In germline, CDR1 is SNHLY, CDR2 FYNNEI. This CDR3 region has 13 residues. CDR3: CASSSQGVHEQFF. The CDR3 DNA follows: TGTGCCAGCAGCTCACAGGGGGTCCATGAGCAGTTCTTC.

V gene TRBV28 combines with J gene TRBJ2-3; D remains ambiguous. CDR1 is MDHEN and CDR2 is SYDVKM in the germline V gene. Trimming took off 3 bases at V and 2 bases at J, with 9 bases between the two ends. The CDR3 covers 14 residues. The CDR3 coding sequence is TGTGCCAGCAGTTTTCCACGAGCCACAGATACGCAGTATTTT. As protein: CASSFPRATDTQYF.

The V and J genes are TRBV7-8 and TRBJ1-4; D gene ambiguous. V lost 5 bases, J lost 7 bases, and 11 bases lay in between. Germline CDR1 SGHVS, CDR2 FQNEAQ. This CDR3 is 13 amino acids long. As DNA, the CDR3 is TGTGCCAGCAGCCCGATGGGAGGTGAAAAACTGTTTTTT. It is translated as CASSPMGGEKLFF.

The V and J genes are TRBV11-2 and TRBJ2-3; D might be TRBD2 (5 bases). The CDR3 covers 12 residues. Germline-derived CDR1 and CDR2 are SGHAT and FQNNGV. Trimming left V 2 bases short and J 7 bases short, with 7 bases between. The CDR3 DNA sequence: TGTGCCAGCAGCTTACGGGGATATACGCAGTATTTT. This translates into CASSLRGYTQYF.

This clone was found a few times. V gene TRBV5-1 combines with J gene TRBJ2-1; possible D gene TRBD2, 5 bases. The length of the CDR3 is 13 residues. V was cut by 2 bases and J by 7 bases, with 10 bases left in between. CDR1 is SGHRS, CDR2 YFSETQ, per germline. This CDR3 is CASSFRTVNEQFF. The CDR3 DNA is TGCGCCAGCAGCTTTCGGACTGTTAATGAGCAGTTCTTC.

The chain carries TRBV15 and TRBJ1-5; D is uncertain. The V gene lost 1 base and the J gene lost 6 bases, with 10 bases spanning the gap. The length of the CDR3 is 14 residues. CDR1 is LNHNV, CDR2 YYDKDF, per germline (reference sequence). The CDR3 DNA reads TGTGCCACCAGCAGAGGCCAGGTCACTCAGCCCCAGCATTTT. It encodes CATSRGQVTQPQHF.

The chain carries TRBV27 and TRBJ1-2; D perhaps matches TRBD1 (6 bases). With 2 bases removed from V and 2 bases from J, the gap between germline ends came to 12 bases. Germline lookup yields CDR1 MNHEY and CDR2 SMNVEV (reference sequence). The CDR3 runs to 15 residues. The CDR3, as DNA: TGTGCCAGCAGTTTAATCGCAGGGACAAACTATGGCTACACCTTC. It is translated as CASSLIAGTNYGYTF.

Comment on this clone: The sample holds other DNA sequences that translate to the same CDR3. This chain links TRBV30 with TRBJ1-1, with TRBD1 as a possible D gene (5 bases). Germline V CDR1 and CDR2: GTSNPN, SVGIG (reference sequence). The germline V and J ends were trimmed by 0 bases and 1 base, with 6 bases remaining between them. This CDR3 has 13 amino acids. CDR3 nucleotide sequence: TGTGCCTGGAGTGTTGGGGGGAACACTGAAGCTTTCTTT. Amino acids: CAWSVGGNTEAFF. Together with reference TRBV30 and TRBJ1-1, the CDR3 gives the full variable domain: SQTIHQWPATLVQPVGSPLSLECTVEGTSNPNLYWYRQAAGRGLQLLFYSVGIGQISSEVPQNLSASRPQDRQFILSSKKLLLSDSGFYLCAWSVGGNTEAFFGQGTRLTVV.

This chain joins TRBV30 and TRBJ2-7, with D unclear. V lost 2 bases and J lost 5, with 13 bases in between. The germline V gene encodes CDR1 GTSNPN and CDR2 SVGIG (reference sequence). The CDR3 sequence is 13 residues long. The CDR3 spells CAWSRNWSDEQYF. The CDR3, as DNA: TGTGCCTGGAGTCGTAATTGGAGTGACGAGCAGTACTTC.

V and J are TRBV6-6 and TRBJ2-3; D remains ambiguous. V lost 6 bases to trimming and J lost 2 bases, with 18 bases between them. The CDR3 is 16 amino acids. The V gene's germline CDR1 is MNHNY and CDR2 SVGAGI (reference sequence). The DNA of the CDR3 is TGTGCCAGCAGCGCGTACGAAGTCCCCTCCACAGATACGCAGTATTTT. Protein sequence: CASSAYEVPSTDTQYF.

V usage is TRBV5-6 and J usage is TRBJ2-3, with 8 nucleotides matching TRBD1. Germline CDR1 is SGHDT and CDR2 is YYEEEE. V was pared by 0 bases and J by 3 bases, with 6 bases of the junction left unmatched. The CDR3 is made up of 16 amino acids. The CDR3 nucleotides read TGTGCCAGCAGCTTGGATCAGGGGGCGAGGACAGATACGCAGTATTTT. Residues: CASSLDQGARTDTQYF.

The rearrangement links TRBV2 to TRBJ1-1, with D maybe TRBD1 (5 bases). The CDR3 runs 12 residues. Germline-derived CDR1 and CDR2 are SNHLY and FYNNEI. The germline V and J ends were trimmed by 8 bases and 7 bases, with 14 bases remaining between them. The CDR3 DNA follows: TGTGCCAGCGGGGGTTCGGGAGGTGAAGCTTTCTTT. Amino acid sequence: CASGGSGGEAFF.

This clone was seen only a few times. The CDR3 DNA is TGTGCCAGCAGTGAAGCTTCCAGGCGAAGAGATCAGCCCCAGCATTTT. This gives the protein CASSEASRRRDQPQHF. The genes are TRBV2 and TRBJ1-5, with no clear D. Germline CDR1 reads SNHLY; CDR2 reads FYNNEI. The CDR3 is 16 amino acids. V shed 0 bases and J shed 5 bases, with 14 bases lying between them.

This chain links TRBV11-2 with TRBJ1-5, with 8 bases that match TRBD1. CDR1 SGHAT and CDR2 FQNNGV come from the germline V gene. The CDR3 loop spans 14 amino acids. With V trimmed by 3 bases and J by 6 bases, 4 bases remained unmatched. This CDR3 is CASSLGQVSQPQHF. In DNA, the CDR3 is TGTGCCAGCAGCTTGGGACAGGTTTCTCAGCCCCAGCATTTT.

The rearrangement links TRBV7-8 to TRBJ1-6, with 8 nucleotides matching TRBD1. The V gene end was trimmed by 3 bases and the J gene end by 5 bases; junction bases not matched to a gene: 3. The germline V gene encodes CDR1 SGHVS and CDR2 FQNEAQ. The CDR3 is 15 amino acids. CDR3: CASSFRGQDNSPLHF. CDR3 nucleotide sequence: TGTGCCAGCAGCTTCAGGGGACAGGATAATTCACCCCTCCACTTT.

This clone was seen more than once but under ten times. The CDR3 is CSLLGSDTQYF. The DNA for the CDR3 is TGCAGCCTCCTGGGTTCGGATACGCAGTATTTT. The chain links TRBV29-1 to TRBJ2-3; no clear D gene. From germline, CDR1 is SQVTM and CDR2 ANQGSEA. V lost 8 bases and J 6 bases, leaving 12 bases between the germline ends. The CDR3 runs 11 residues.

For this clone: The junction does not match germline at one end; this may be a read error. This chain's CDR3 is CASSEAGGGTF. The DNA for the CDR3 is TGTGCCAGCAGTGAAGCAGGGGGAGGGACCTTT. V and J are TRBV2 and TRBJ1-1; D is perhaps TRBD1 (6 bases). Per germline, CDR1 SNHLY and CDR2 FYNNEI. This CDR3 is built from 11 residues.

CDR3 sequence (DNA): TGCGCCAGCAGTATTCCGACGGGGGCGAGCACTGAAGCTTTCTTT. Translating gives CASSIPTGASTEAFF. V and J are TRBV23-1 and TRBJ1-1; a weak D match, TRBD1 (6 bases). TRBV23-1 is annotated as an ORF whose role is uncertain. This CDR3 contains 15 residues. Trimming removed 5 bases at V and 4 bases at J, with 17 bases between.

The gene calls are TRBV19 and TRBJ2-7; D remains unclear. With 5 bases removed from V and 3 bases from J, the gap between germline ends came to 14 bases. This CDR3 contains 14 residues. Germline V gene lookup returns CDR1 LNHDA and CDR2 SQIVND (reference sequence). Written as DNA, the CDR3 is TGTGCCAGTAGTTCCACGTCCGGTGGCTACGAGCAGTACTTC. This codes for CASSSTSGGYEQYF.

A remark on this clone: Different DNA sequences within this sample yield the same CDR3. V usage is TRBV5-6 and J usage is TRBJ2-7, with a possible D match to TRBD2 (5 bases). The CDR3 has 14 residues. V was pared by 2 bases and J by 0 bases, with 9 bases between. Germline V gene lookup returns CDR1 SGHDT and CDR2 YYEEEE. Written as DNA, the CDR3 is TGTGCCAGCAGCTTAGGCGGGTCCTCCTACGAGCAGTACTTC. Its translation: CASSLGGSSYEQYF.

Of note for this clone: Germline and junction disagree at one end, which may indicate a read error. The V call is TRBV20-1, the J call TRBJ2-7, with D maybe TRBD2 (6 bases). The CDR3 contains 9 residues. The germline CDR1 and CDR2 sequences are DFQATT and SNEGSKA (reference sequence). The CDR3 sequence: CSAGTPRLF. As DNA, the CDR3 is TGCAGTGCCGGGACTCCCCGTCTCTTC.

The V call is TRBV27, the J call TRBJ1-2; perhaps TRBD1 as D (5 bases). Germline CDR1 reads MNHEY; CDR2 reads SMNVEV (reference sequence). V lost 7 bases and J 8 bases, leaving 14 bases between the germline ends. This CDR3 is built from 12 residues. The CDR3 reads CASTTGGEGYTF. In DNA form, the CDR3 reads TGTGCCAGCACCACAGGAGGGGAGGGCTACACCTTC.

This sequence joins TRBV19 and TRBJ1-2; D gene unclear. CDR1 is LNHDA and CDR2 is SQIVND in the germline V gene (reference sequence). The CDR3 contains 14 residues. Trimming took off 1 base at V and 3 bases at J, with 9 bases between the two ends. This chain's CDR3 is CASSIVRTDYGYTF. CDR3 DNA: TGTGCCAGTAGTATAGTCAGGACGGACTATGGCTACACCTTC.